This TCR beta chain was captured in a study of CXCR3-negative and CXCR3-positive naive CD8 T cells. Points from the study as a whole: Surface CD5 looked about the same in the naive subsets, so the authors worked out TCR strength from TRB CDR3 properties. Cryopreserved cells partially lost CXCR3 expression, and fresh PBMCs were used in most assays. CXCR3-positive naive cells had more hydrophobic TRB CDR3s than CXCR3-negative naive cells.

Through 5' RACE with UMI labels, the TRB cDNA libraries were prepared. Each CDR3 protein gets one entry in TCRdb, which reprocessed the 5' RACE reads and gives no DNA. The sample has more than 80,000 distinct CDR3 sequences; the top ten hold over 0.35%. Triplicate sorting captured around 300,000 cells each from every CD8+ T cell subset. The germline CDR1 and CDR2 sequences are MNHEY and SVGEGT. This CDR3 spans 13 amino acids. Note on this clonotype: Its antigen is still unknown.

The sequence came from a human donor in good health. Some clones in this sample may be carry-over from other donors' samples. The chain recombines TRBV6-2 or TRBV6-3 with TRBJ2-7. The sequenced material came from naive CXCR3+ CD8+ T cells from blood. Subset reported: CD45RO-CCR7+CD27+CD95- naive CD8+ T cells expressing CXCR3 (TNR3+). The CDR3 loop is CASSPQSSYEQHF.